The 25 T cell receptor beta chains below all came from one sample that was sequenced in a study of blood T cells in healthy people across ages. A second PCR of roughly 6 to 12 cycles used a sample-barcoded 5' primer and a J-beta primer mix. TCRdb called the 5' RACE reads again in MiXCR, with one record for every CDR3 protein. The top ten clones hold approximately 15% of a sample with about 650,000 distinct CDR3 sequences, over 40% of them seen once. The specimen sequenced was blood. The receptors come from a woman older than 75 in good health.

A word on this clonotype: A much bigger clone sits one base away, suggesting this may be a read error. The rearrangement uses TRBV7-2 and TRBJ2-3; 9 bases line up with TRBD2. Germline V gives CDR1 SGHTA, CDR2 FQGNSA. With V trimmed by 0 bases and J by 0 bases, 7 bases remained unmatched. This CDR3 is 18 amino acids long. CDR3 region: CASSLAPSTSGSTDTQYF. DNA for the CDR3: TGTGCCAGCAGCTTAGCGCCATCGACTAGCGGAAGCACAGATACGCAGTATTTT.

About this clonotype itself: A much larger clone lies a single base off, so this may be a read error. This rearrangement joins TRBV28 to TRBJ2-1, with 7 bases aligning to TRBD2. Germline V gene sequence: CDR1 MDHEN, CDR2 SYDVKM. V was pared by 6 bases and J by 2 bases, with 10 bases of the junction left unmatched. This CDR3 is built from 16 residues. CDR3 sequence: CASSAGGDYAYNEQFF. The DNA for the CDR3 is TGTGCCAGCAGCGCTGGAGGGGACTACGCCTACAATGAGCAGTTCTTC.

The V call is TRBV7-2, the J call TRBJ2-1; 7 nucleotides line up with TRBD2. Germline V gene sequence: CDR1 SGHTA, CDR2 FQGNSA. The V gene end was trimmed by 1 base and the J gene end by 3 bases; junction bases not matched to a gene: 6. This CDR3 spans 16 amino acids. CDR3 sequence (DNA): TGTGCCAGCAGCTTAGTCTCCGGACTAGTCTACAATGAGCAGTTCTTC. Translated: CASSLVSGLVYNEQFF.

This clonotype was counted at least ten times. The gene calls are TRBV6-6 and TRBJ2-5; D may match TRBD1 or TRBD2 (5 bases each). The germline V gene encodes CDR1 MNHNY and CDR2 SVGAGI (reference sequence). The CDR3 sequence is 16 residues long. The V gene lost 2 bases and the J gene lost 0 bases, with 13 bases spanning the gap. In nucleotides, the CDR3 is TGTGCCAGCAGTTACGGGACGGGAACGTACCAAGAGACCCAGTACTTC. This encodes CASSYGTGTYQETQYF.

This clonotype was counted at least ten times. This chain joins TRBV29-1 and TRBJ2-5; D is ambiguous. The CDR3 runs 13 residues. CDR1 is SQVTM, CDR2 ANQGSEA, per germline. Trimming cost V 4 bases and J 1 base, with 10 bases left between them. The CDR3 region has the DNA TGCAGCGTTGCTCGGGTTATCCAAGAGACCCAGTACTTC. Translated, it gives CSVARVIQETQYF.

V is TRBV12-3 or TRBV12-4 and J is TRBJ1-1; TRBD1 might be the D (6 bases). The CDR3 totals 15 residues. The V end was cut by 6 bases, the J end by 6 bases, with 20 bases between. The CDR3 reads CASSDEQEGDAEAFF. The CDR3, as DNA: TGTGCCAGCAGCGATGAACAGGAGGGGGACGCTGAAGCTTTCTTT.

The chain has TRBV12-3 or TRBV12-4 and TRBJ1-2; no definite D call. Trimming removed 5 bases from V and 8 bases from J, with 15 bases in between. The CDR3 covers 13 residues. CDR3 sequence reads: CASSPLTGRGYTF. The CDR3 DNA is TGTGCCAGCAGTCCCCTGACGGGTAGGGGCTACACCTTC.

V usage is TRBV25-1 and J usage is TRBJ2-7; D is ambiguous. This CDR3 has 13 residues. V lost 7 bases and J lost 0, with 10 bases in between. Looked up from germline, CDR1 is MGHDK and CDR2 is SYGVNS. The CDR3 is CASTSRSSYEQYF. CDR3 sequence (DNA): TGTGCCAGCACCAGCAGGAGCTCCTACGAGCAGTACTTC.

The chain links TRBV19 to TRBJ2-4, with D possibly TRBD1 on 5 matching bases. The J call is uncertain, as TRBJ2-7 better fits the DNA end. There are 13 residues in the CDR3. CDR1 LNHDA and CDR2 SQIVND come from the germline V gene (reference sequence). The CDR3 DNA reads as TGTGCCAGTAGCAATCAGGGTCCGGGCGAGCAGTACTTC. Its protein product is CASSNQGPGEQYF.

V and J are TRBV27 and TRBJ1-2; no clear D. This CDR3 is built from 14 residues. Germline V gene data show CDR1 as MNHEY and CDR2 as SMNVEV (reference sequence). With 3 bases removed from V and 6 bases from J, the gap between germline ends came to 14 bases. The CDR3 coding sequence is TGTGCCAGCAGTTTGTATGAGGGATTCGATGGCTACACCTTC. Protein: CASSLYEGFDGYTF.

This clonotype was detected a few times. The V gene is TRBV6-2 or TRBV6-3, the J gene TRBJ2-2, with TRBD1 matching 8 bases. This CDR3 contains 14 residues. The V and J ends lost 10 bases and 6 bases, in that order; junction bases with no gene match: 10. Germline V gives CDR1 MNHEY, CDR2 SVGEGT. The CDR3 coding sequence is TGTGCCACTACGCCGGGACAGGTAGCCGGGGAGCTGTTTTTT. It translates to CATTPGQVAGELFF.

The rearrangement uses TRBV7-2 and TRBJ2-7, with 8 bases lining up with TRBD1. The trim removed 5 bases at V and 4 bases at J, leaving 7 bases unmatched. Germline-derived CDR1 and CDR2 are SGHTA and FQGNSA. The CDR3 is made up of 14 amino acids. CDR3 DNA: TGTGCCAGCAGCCCTAGACAGGGGAGATACGAGCAGTACTTC. It codes for CASSPRQGRYEQYF. Drawing the rest from reference TRBV7-2 and TRBJ2-7, the complete variable domain is GAGVSQSPSNKVTEKGKDVELRCDPISGHTALYWYRQSLGQGLEFLIYFQGNSAPDKSGLPSDRFSAERTGGSVSTLTIQRTQQEDSAVYLCASSPRQGRYEQYFGPGTRLTVT.

In regard to this clonotype: One end of the junction does not line up with germline, which may come from a read error. The chain has TRBV10-3 and TRBJ2-7; 7 bases line up with TRBD2. CDR1 is ENHRY and CDR2 is SYGVKD in the germline V gene. This CDR3 contains 14 residues. The CDR3 sequence: CAISESGGPYEQYF. As DNA, the CDR3 is TGCGCCATCAGTGAGTCGGGAGGACCCTACGAGCAGTACTTC.

This clonotype has a count of ten or more. The chain employs TRBV6-5 and TRBJ1-1, with D perhaps matching TRBD1 (5 bases). V lost 4 bases and J 5 bases, leaving 11 bases between the germline ends. The CDR3 runs 13 residues. CDR1 and CDR2 (germline): MNHEY, SVGAGI. This CDR3 reads CASSFAGRTEAFF. CDR3 nucleotides: TGTGCCAGCAGTTTTGCAGGGAGGACTGAAGCTTTCTTT.

There are many counts of this clonotype. The V call is TRBV20-1, the J call TRBJ2-3, with D unclear. Germline V CDR1 and CDR2: DFQATT, SNEGSKA (reference sequence). This CDR3 has 14 residues. V lost 3 bases to trimming and J lost 3 bases, with 13 bases between them. CDR3 bases: TGCAGTGCTAGTTCGGACGGACGAACAGATACGCAGTATTTT. Its translation is CSASSDGRTDTQYF.

J is TRBJ2-7 and V is TRBV18, with TRBD1 as a possible D gene (5 bases). The V end was cut by 2 bases, the J end by 0 bases, with 8 bases between. The CDR3 extends over 14 amino acids. Looked up from germline, CDR1 is KGHSH and CDR2 is LQKENI. CDR3 residues: CASSPTDSSYEQYF. CDR3 nucleotides: TGTGCCAGCTCACCAACTGACAGCTCCTACGAGCAGTACTTC.

This clonotype has at least ten counts. The chain couples TRBV12-3 or TRBV12-4 to TRBJ2-1; D is perhaps TRBD1 or TRBD2 (7 bases each). The CDR3 has 15 amino acids. Trimming took off 2 bases at V and 7 bases at J, with 15 bases between the two ends. The DNA of the CDR3 is TGTGCCAGCAGTTTAATCGGCAGGGGGGGAAATGAGCAGTTCTTC. Its protein is CASSLIGRGGNEQFF.

This clonotype occurred many times. The V gene is TRBV20-1, the J gene TRBJ2-3, with a possible D match to TRBD2 (5 bases). V lost 5 bases and J 4 bases, leaving 22 bases between the germline ends. Germline assignment: CDR1 DFQATT and CDR2 SNEGSKA (reference sequence). The CDR3 extends over 16 amino acids. CDR3 amino acids: CSARPLTPRAPDTQYF. As DNA, the CDR3 is TGCAGTGCTCGGCCCCTGACGCCGAGGGCCCCAGATACGCAGTATTTT.

The chain couples TRBV20-1 to TRBJ2-1; no clear D. From germline, CDR1 is DFQATT and CDR2 SNEGSKA (reference sequence). V lost 6 bases and J lost 2, with 11 bases in between. The CDR3 spans 13 residues. The CDR3 coding sequence is TGCAGTGCGGTGGGCAGAACCTACAATGAGCAGTTCTTC. This sequence encodes CSAVGRTYNEQFF.

This clonotype was found a few times. This rearrangement joins TRBV12-3 or TRBV12-4 to TRBJ1-5; D is perhaps TRBD1 (5 bases). Trimming cost V 2 bases and J 4 bases, with 6 bases left between them. The CDR3 loop spans 13 amino acids. CDR3 coding DNA: TGTGCCAGCAGTTTAAAGGGGAATCAGCCCCAGCATTTT. Protein product: CASSLKGNQPQHF.

This clonotype was observed a handful of times. The J gene is TRBJ2-3, the V gene TRBV28, with 8 bases matching TRBD2. The ends lost 1 base at V and 4 bases at J; junction bases unmatched: 7. The germline gives CDR1 MDHEN, CDR2 SYDVKM. The CDR3 has 16 residues. CDR3 nucleotides: TGTGCCAGCAGTTTATTGGCGGGAGCGGGAGCAGATACGCAGTATTTT. Translating gives CASSLLAGAGADTQYF.

This chain connects TRBV12-3 or TRBV12-4 to TRBJ2-3; maybe TRBD2 (5 bases). The CDR3 consists of 12 residues. With 8 bases removed from V and 5 bases from J, the gap between germline ends came to 11 bases. The CDR3 here is CASLGVEDTQYF. The DNA of the CDR3 is TGTGCCAGCCTGGGAGTCGAAGATACGCAGTATTTT.

The chain's CDR3 is CASSAGRTGPGGGYTF. DNA of the CDR3: TGTGCCAGCAGCGCCGGACGGACAGGTCCTGGCGGTGGCTACACCTTC. The chain employs TRBV11-1 and TRBJ1-2; 7 bases are a match to TRBD1. Germline V CDR1 and CDR2: SGHAT, FQDESV (reference sequence). The CDR3 extends over 16 amino acids. Trimming took 5 bases from V and 7 from J; bases not matched to a gene: 16.

The V gene is TRBV25-1, the J gene TRBJ2-7; D possibly matches TRBD1 or TRBD2 (6 bases each). The CDR3 totals 14 residues. The V gene lost 0 bases and the J gene lost 7 bases, with 13 bases spanning the gap. Per germline, CDR1 MGHDK and CDR2 SYGVNS. The CDR3 DNA reads as TGTGCCAGCAGTGAATATAATCTAGGGGGGGAGCAGTACTTC. This translates into CASSEYNLGGEQYF.

The chain links TRBV12-3 or TRBV12-4 to TRBJ2-6; perhaps TRBD1 as D (5 bases). V lost 5 bases to trimming and J lost 0 bases, with 17 bases between them. The CDR3 has 18 residues. This CDR3 is CASSITGWQSSGANVLTF. The DNA for the CDR3 is TGTGCCAGCAGTATTACAGGTTGGCAAAGCTCTGGGGCCAACGTCCTGACTTTC.